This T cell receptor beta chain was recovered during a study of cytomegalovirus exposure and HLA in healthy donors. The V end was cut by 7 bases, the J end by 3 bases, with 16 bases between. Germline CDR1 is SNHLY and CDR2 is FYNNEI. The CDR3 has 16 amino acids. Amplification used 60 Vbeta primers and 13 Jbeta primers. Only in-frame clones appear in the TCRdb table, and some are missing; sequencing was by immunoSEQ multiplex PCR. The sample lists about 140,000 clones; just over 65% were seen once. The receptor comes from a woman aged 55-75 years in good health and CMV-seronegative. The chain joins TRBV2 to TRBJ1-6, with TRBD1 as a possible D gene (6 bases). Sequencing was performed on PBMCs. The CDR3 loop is CASKGAGQNYNSPLHF. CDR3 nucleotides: TGTGCCAGCAAAGGAGCCGGACAGAACTATAATTCACCCCTCCACTTT.